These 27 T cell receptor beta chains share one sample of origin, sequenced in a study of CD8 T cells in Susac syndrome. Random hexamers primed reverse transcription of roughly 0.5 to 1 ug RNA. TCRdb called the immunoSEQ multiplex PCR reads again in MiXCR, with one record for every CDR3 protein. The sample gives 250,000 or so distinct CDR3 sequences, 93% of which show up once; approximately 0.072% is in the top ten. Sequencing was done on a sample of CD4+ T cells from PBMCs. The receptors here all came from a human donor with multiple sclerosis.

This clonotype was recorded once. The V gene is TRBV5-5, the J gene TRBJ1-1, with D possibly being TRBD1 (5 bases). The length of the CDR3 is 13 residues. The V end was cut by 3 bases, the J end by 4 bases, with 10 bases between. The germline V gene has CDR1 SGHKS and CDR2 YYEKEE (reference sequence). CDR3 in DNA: TGTGCCAGCAGCTCAGGGTGGAGCACTGAAGCTTTCTTT. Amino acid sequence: CASSSGWSTEAFF.

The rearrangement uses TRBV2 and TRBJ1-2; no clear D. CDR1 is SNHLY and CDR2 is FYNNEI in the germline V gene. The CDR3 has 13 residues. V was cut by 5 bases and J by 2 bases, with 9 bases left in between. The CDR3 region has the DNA TGTGCCAGCAGTTTTGCCGGAAACTATGGCTACACCTTC. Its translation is CASSFAGNYGYTF.

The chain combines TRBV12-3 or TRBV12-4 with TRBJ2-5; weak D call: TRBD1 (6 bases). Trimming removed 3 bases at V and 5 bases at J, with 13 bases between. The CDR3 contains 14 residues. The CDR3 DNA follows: TGTGCCAGCAGTTTTCTGGGGGCCCGGGAGACCCAGTACTTC. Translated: CASSFLGARETQYF.

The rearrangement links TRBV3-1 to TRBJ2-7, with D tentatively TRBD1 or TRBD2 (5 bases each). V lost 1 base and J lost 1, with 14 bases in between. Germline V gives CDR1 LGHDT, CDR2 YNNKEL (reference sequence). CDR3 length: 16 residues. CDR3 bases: TGTGCCAGCAGCCAAGGGCTGGGGGTTAGGTCCTACGAGCAGTACTTC. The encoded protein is CASSQGLGVRSYEQYF.

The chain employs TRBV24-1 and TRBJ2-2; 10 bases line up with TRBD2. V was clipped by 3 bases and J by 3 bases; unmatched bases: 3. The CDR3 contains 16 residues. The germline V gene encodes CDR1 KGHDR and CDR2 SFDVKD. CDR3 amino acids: CATSDQREGYTGELFF. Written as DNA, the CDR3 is TGTGCCACCAGTGATCAGCGGGAGGGGTACACCGGGGAGCTGTTTTTT.

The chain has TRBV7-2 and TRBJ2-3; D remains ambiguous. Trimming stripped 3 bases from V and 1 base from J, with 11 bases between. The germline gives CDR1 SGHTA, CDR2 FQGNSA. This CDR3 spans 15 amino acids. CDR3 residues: CASSFIGSRTDTQYF. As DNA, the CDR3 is TGTGCCAGCAGCTTCATAGGCAGCCGCACAGATACGCAGTATTTT.

The CDR3 loop is CASSMLAGADTGELFF. The CDR3 DNA reads TGTGCCAGTAGTATGCTAGCGGGAGCGGACACCGGGGAGCTGTTTTTT. The chain employs TRBV19 and TRBJ2-2, with 10 bases matching TRBD2. The germline V gene encodes CDR1 LNHDA and CDR2 SQIVND (reference sequence). V was pared by 3 bases and J by 3 bases, with 4 bases of the junction left unmatched. This CDR3 contains 16 residues. Using reference TRBV19 and TRBJ2-2 for the parts outside the CDR3, the full variable domain is DGGITQSPKYLFRKEGQNVTLSCEQNLNHDAMYWYRQDPGQGLRLIYYSQIVNDFQKGDIAEGYSVSREKKESFPLTVTSAQKNPTAFYLCASSMLAGADTGELFFGEGSRLTVL.

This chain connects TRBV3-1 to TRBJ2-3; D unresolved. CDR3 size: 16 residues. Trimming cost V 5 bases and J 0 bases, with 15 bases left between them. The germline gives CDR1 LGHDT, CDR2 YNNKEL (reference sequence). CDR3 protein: CASSSLGATSTDTQYF. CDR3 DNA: TGTGCCAGCAGCTCCCTCGGCGCCACTAGCACAGATACGCAGTATTTT.

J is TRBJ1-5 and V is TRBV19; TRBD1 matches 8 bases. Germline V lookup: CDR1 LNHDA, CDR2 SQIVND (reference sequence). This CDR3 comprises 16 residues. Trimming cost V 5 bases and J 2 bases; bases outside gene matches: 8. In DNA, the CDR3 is TGTGCCAGTAGTGGGGGACAGGCAATGGGCAATCAGCCCCAGCATTTT. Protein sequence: CASSGGQAMGNQPQHF.

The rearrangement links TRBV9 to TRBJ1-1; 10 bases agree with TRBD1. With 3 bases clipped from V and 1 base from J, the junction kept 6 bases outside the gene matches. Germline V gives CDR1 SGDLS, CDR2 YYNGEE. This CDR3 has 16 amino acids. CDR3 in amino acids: CASSDRDRGRNTEAFF. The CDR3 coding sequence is TGTGCCAGCAGCGACCGGGACAGGGGCCGGAACACTGAAGCTTTCTTT.

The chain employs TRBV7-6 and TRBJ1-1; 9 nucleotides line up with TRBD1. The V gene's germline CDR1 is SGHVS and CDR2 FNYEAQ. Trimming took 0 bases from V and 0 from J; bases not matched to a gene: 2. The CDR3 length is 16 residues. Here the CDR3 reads CASSLAQGAVNTEAFF. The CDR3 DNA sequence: TGTGCCAGCAGCTTAGCACAGGGGGCGGTGAACACTGAAGCTTTCTTT.

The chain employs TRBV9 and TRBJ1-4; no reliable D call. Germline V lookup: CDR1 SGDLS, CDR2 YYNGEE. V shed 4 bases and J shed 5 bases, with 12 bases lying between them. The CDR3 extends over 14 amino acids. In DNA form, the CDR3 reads TGTGCCAGCAGCATTGATGGGAGCAATGAAAAACTGTTTTTT. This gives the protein CASSIDGSNEKLFF.

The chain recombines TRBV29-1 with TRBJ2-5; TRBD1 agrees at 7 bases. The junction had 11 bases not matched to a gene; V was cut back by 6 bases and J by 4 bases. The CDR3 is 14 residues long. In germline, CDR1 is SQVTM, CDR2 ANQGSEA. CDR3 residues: CSVSPRAGGETQYF. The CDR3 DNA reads TGCAGCGTCTCCCCGCGGGCAGGGGGAGAGACCCAGTACTTC.

The CDR3 sequence is CASSLIDEGLPPLHF. DNA for the CDR3: TGTGCCAGCAGCTTGATAGACGAAGGGCTCCCACCCCTCCACTTT. The chain joins TRBV5-6 to TRBJ1-6, with no clear D. With 1 base removed from V and 11 bases from J, the gap between germline ends came to 16 bases. CDR1 is SGHDT, CDR2 YYEEEE, per germline. There are 15 residues in the CDR3.

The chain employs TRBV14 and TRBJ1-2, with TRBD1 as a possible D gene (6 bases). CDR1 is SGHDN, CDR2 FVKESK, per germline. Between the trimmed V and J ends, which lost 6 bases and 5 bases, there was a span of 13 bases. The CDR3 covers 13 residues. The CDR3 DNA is TGTGCCAGCAGTCCTCAGGGGCTGTATGGCTACACCTTC. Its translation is CASSPQGLYGYTF.

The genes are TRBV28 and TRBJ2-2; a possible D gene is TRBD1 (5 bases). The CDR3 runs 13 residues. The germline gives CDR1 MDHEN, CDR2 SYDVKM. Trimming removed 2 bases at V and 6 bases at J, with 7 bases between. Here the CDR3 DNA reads TGTGCCAGCAGTTTAACAGGCCCCGGGGAGCTGTTTTTT. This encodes CASSLTGPGELFF.

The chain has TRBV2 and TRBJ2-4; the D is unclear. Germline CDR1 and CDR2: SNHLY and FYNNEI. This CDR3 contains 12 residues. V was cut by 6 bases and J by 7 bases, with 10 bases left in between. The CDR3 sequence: CASRRIRNIQYF. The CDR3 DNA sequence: TGTGCCAGCAGGAGAATTAGGAACATTCAGTACTTC.

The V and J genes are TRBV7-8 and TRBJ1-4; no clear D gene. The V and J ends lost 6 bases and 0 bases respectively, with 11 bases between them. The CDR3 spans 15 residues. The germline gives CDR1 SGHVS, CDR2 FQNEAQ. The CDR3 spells CASRSTGATNEKLFF. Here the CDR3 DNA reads TGTGCCAGCAGATCGACCGGTGCAACTAATGAAAAACTGTTTTTT.

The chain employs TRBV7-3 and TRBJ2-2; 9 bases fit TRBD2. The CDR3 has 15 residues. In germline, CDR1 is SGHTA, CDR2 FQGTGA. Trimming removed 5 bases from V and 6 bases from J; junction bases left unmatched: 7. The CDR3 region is CASSPRTSDAGELFF. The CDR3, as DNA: TGTGCCAGCAGCCCAAGGACTAGCGACGCCGGGGAGCTGTTTTTT.

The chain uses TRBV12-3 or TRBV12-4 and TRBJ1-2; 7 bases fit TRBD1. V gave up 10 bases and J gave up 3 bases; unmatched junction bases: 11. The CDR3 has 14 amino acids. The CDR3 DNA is TGTGCCAACAGCCAGACCGGGACAGACTATGGCTACACCTTC. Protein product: CANSQTGTDYGYTF.

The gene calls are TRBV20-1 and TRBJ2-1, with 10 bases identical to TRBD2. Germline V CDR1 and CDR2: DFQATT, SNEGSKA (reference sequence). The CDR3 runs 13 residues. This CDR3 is CAAGLAGVHEQFF. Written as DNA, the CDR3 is TGCGCAGCAGGGCTAGCGGGAGTTCATGAGCAGTTCTTC.

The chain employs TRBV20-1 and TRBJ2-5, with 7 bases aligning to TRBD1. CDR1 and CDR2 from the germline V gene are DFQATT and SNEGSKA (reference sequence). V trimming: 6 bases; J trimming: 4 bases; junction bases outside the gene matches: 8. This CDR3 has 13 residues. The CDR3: CSAAQGVGETQYF. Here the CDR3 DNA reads TGCAGTGCCGCCCAGGGGGTTGGAGAGACCCAGTACTTC.

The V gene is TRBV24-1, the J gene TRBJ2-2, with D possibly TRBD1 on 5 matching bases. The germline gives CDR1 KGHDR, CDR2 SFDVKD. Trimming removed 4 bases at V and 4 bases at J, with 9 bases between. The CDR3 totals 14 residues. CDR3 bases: TGTGCCACCAGTGAAGCAGGGATCACCGGGGAGCTGTTTTTT. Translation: CATSEAGITGELFF.

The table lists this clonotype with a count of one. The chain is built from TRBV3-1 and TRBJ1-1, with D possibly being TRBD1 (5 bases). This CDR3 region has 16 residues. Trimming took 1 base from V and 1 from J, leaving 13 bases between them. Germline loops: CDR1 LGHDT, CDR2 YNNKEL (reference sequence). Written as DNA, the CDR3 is TGTGCCAGCAGCCAAGCGGGGGTTCTGGCGAACACTGAAGCTTTCTTT. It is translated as CASSQAGVLANTEAFF. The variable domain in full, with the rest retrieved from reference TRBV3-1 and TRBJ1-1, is DTAVSQTPKYLVTQMGNDKSIKCEQNLGHDTMYWYKQDSKKFLKIMFSYNNKELIINETVPNRFSPKSPDKAHLNLHINSLELGDSAVYFCASSQAGVLANTEAFFGQGTRLTVV.

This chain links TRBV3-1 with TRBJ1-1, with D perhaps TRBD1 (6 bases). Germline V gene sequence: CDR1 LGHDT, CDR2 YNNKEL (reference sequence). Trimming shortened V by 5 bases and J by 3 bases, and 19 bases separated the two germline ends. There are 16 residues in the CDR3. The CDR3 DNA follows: TGTGCCAGCAGCTACCTCAGGGGAAAGGGGTACACTGAAGCTTTCTTT. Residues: CASSYLRGKGYTEAFF.

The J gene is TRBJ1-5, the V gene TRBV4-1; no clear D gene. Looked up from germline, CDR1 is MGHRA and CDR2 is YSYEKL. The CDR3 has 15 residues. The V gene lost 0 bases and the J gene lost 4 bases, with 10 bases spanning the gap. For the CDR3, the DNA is TGCGCCAGCAGCCAAGATATCCCGGGGAATCAGCCCCAGCATTTT. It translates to CASSQDIPGNQPQHF.

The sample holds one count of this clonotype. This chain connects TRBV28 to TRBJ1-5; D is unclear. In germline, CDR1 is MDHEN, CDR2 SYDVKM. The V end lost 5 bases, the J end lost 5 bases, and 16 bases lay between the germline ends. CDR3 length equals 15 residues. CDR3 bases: TGTGCCAGCAGTCCCGGACCGGCGGCGCATCAGCCCCAGCATTTT. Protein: CASSPGPAAHQPQHF.